The next 5 T cell receptor beta chains were all read from a single sample in a study of blood T cell repertoires in COVID-19. The method was immunoSEQ multiplex PCR; TCRdb's version includes in-frame clones alone and lacks a portion of them. The sample includes 100,000 to 150,000 clones, about 70% of them seen just once. The sequenced sample consisted of peripheral blood. The receptors stem from a man between 60 and 70 years old with acute or convalescent COVID-19.

The rearrangement uses TRBV5-1 and TRBJ1-2; the match to TRBD1 covers 8 bases. The junction had 12 bases not matched to a gene; V was cut back by 0 bases and J by 8 bases. CDR1 SGHRS and CDR2 YFSETQ come from the germline V gene. CDR3 length: 16 amino acids. This CDR3 is CASSLASAGGAKGYTF. CDR3 nucleotides: TGCGCCAGCAGCTTGGCGTCGGCAGGGGGCGCGAAAGGCTACACCTTC.

The DNA of the CDR3 is TGTGCCAGCAGCTTGGATGGCGGGGGGTGGTACAATGAGCAGTTCTTC. Residues: CASSLDGGGWYNEQFF. The V gene is TRBV5-6, the J gene TRBJ2-1; 8 bases map to TRBD2. The V segment lost 0 bases and the J segment 4 bases; nucleotides outside the gene matches: 6. The germline V gene has CDR1 SGHDT and CDR2 YYEEEE. The CDR3 length is 16 residues. The full variable domain, rest sourced from reference TRBV5-6 and TRBJ2-1, is DAGVTQSPTHLIKTRGQQVTLRCSPKSGHDTVSWYQQALGQGPQFIFQYYEEEERQRGNFPDRFSGHQFPNYSSELNVNALLLGDSALYLCASSLDGGGWYNEQFFGPGTRLTVL.

V usage is TRBV7-9 and J usage is TRBJ2-1; 10 bases align to TRBD1. The CDR3 has 15 amino acids. V shed 7 bases, J shed 7 bases, and the junction held 10 bases outside the gene matches. Germline CDR1 SEHNR, CDR2 FQNEAQ (reference sequence). DNA for the CDR3: TGTGCCAGCACCCATGGACAGGGGGGCCTTAATGAGCAGTTCTTC. Residues: CASTHGQGGLNEQFF.

The CDR3 DNA reads TGTGCCGGGACAGGGGGCGCGGAGCAGCCCCAGCATTTT. It encodes CAGTGGAEQPQHF. V is TRBV28 and J is TRBJ1-5; TRBD1 aligns across 12 bases. Germline V gene data show CDR1 as MDHEN and CDR2 as SYDVKM. V was clipped by 11 bases and J by 7 bases; unmatched bases: 6. There are 13 residues in the CDR3. The variable domain in full, completed from reference TRBV28 and TRBJ1-5, reads DVKVTQSSRYLVKRTGEKVFLECVQDMDHENMFWYRQDPGLGLRLIYFSYDVKMKEKGDIPEGYSVSREKKERFSLILESASTNQTSMYLCAGTGGAEQPQHFGDGTRLSIL.

For the CDR3, the DNA is TGTGCCAGCAGTGTTCGGACAGCAAGCTCTGGGGCCAACGTCCTGACTTTC. It encodes CASSVRTASSGANVLTF. The J gene is TRBJ2-6, the V gene TRBV2; TRBD1 is a possible D gene (6 bases). The V and J ends lost 4 bases and 0 bases respectively, with 13 bases between them. The CDR3 is made up of 17 amino acids. The V gene's germline CDR1 is SNHLY and CDR2 FYNNEI.